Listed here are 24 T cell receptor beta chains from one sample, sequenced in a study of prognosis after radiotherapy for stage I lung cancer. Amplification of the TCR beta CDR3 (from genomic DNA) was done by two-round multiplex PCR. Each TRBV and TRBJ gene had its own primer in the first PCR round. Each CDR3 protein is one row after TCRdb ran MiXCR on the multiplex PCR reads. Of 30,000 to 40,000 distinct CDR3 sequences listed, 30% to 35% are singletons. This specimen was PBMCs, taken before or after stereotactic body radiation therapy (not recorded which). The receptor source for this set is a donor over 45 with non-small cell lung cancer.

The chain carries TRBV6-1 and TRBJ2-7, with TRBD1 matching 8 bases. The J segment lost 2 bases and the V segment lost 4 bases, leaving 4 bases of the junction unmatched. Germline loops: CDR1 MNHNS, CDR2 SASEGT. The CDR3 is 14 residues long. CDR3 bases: TGTGCCAGCAGTGTGGTACAGGGGGCCTACGAGCAGTACTTC. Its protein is CASSVVQGAYEQYF.

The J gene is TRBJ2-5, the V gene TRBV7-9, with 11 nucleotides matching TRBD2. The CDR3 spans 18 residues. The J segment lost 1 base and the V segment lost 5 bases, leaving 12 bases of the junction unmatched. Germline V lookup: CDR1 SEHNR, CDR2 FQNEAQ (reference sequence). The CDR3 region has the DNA TGTGCCAGCAGCCCTATCCTCGCTAGCGGGGGGATCCAAGAGACCCAGTACTTC. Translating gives CASSPILASGGIQETQYF.

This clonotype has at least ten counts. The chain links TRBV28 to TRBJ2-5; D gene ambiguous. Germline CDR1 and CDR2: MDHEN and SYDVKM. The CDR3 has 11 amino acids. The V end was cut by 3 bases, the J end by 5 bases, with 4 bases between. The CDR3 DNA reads TGTGCCAGCAGTTTGCGGGAGACCCAGTACTTC. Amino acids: CASSLRETQYF.

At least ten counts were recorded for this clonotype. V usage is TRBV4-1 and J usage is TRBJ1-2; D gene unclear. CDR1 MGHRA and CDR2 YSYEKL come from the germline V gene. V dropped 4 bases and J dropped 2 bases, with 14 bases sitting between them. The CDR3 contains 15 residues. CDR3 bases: TGCGCCAGCAGCCTGCGAGCTGGCGGCAACTATGGCTACACCTTC. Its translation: CASSLRAGGNYGYTF.

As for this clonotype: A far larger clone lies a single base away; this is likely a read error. This CDR3 reads CVSSDSGQGISGANVLTF. The CDR3 DNA sequence: TGTGTCAGCAGTGACTCAGGGCAGGGCATCTCTGGGGCCAACGTCCTGACTTTC. J is TRBJ2-6 and V is TRBV6-1; D might be TRBD1 (5 bases). The CDR3 has 18 amino acids. Germline assignment: CDR1 MNHNS and CDR2 SASEGT.

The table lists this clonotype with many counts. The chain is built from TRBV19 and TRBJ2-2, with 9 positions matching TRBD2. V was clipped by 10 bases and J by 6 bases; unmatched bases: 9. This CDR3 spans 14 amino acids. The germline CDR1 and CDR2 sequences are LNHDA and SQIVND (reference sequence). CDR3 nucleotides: TGTGCCACCTCCCGGACTAGCGAACCCGGGGAGCTGTTTTTT. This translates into CATSRTSEPGELFF.

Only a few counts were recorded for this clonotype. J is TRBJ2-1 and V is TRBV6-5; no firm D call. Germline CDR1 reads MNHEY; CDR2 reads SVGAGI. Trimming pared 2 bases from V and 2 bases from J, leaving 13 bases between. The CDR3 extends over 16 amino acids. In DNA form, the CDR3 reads TGTGCCAGCAGTTACCTTGGCCGGATTCCCTACAATGAGCAGTTCTTC. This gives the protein CASSYLGRIPYNEQFF.

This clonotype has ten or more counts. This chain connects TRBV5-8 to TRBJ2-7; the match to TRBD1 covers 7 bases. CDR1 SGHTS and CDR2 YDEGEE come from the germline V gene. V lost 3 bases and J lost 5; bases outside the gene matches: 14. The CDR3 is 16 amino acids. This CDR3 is CASSSVIFDRDNEQYF. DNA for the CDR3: TGTGCCAGCAGCTCCGTGATATTCGACAGGGACAACGAGCAGTACTTC.

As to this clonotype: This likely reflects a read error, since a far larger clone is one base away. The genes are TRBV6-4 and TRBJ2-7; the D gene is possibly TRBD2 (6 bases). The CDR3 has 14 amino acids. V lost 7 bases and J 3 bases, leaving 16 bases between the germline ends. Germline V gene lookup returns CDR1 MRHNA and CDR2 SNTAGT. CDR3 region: CASIYGGAHYEQYF. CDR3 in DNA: TGTGCCAGCATTTACGGCGGGGCCCACTACGAGCAGTACTTC.

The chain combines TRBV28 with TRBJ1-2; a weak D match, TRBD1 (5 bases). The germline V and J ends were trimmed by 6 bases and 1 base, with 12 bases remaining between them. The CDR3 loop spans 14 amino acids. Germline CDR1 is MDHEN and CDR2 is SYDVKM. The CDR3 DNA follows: TGTGCCAGCAGACGGGGGGGGGTTAACTATGGCTACACCTTC. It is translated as CASRRGGVNYGYTF.

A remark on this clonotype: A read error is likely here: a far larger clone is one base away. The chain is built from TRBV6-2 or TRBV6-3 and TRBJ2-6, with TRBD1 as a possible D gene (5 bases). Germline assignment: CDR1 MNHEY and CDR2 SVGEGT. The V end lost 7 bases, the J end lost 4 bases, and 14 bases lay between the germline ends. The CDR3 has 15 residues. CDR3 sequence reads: CASIPQGTGANVLTF. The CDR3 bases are TGTGCCAGCATCCCCCAGGGTACCGGGGCCAACGTCCTGACTTTC.

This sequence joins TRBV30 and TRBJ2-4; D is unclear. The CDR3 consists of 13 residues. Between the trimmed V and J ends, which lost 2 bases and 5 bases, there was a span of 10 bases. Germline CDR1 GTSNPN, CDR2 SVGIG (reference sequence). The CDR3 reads CAWSKGLENIQYF. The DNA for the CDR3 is TGTGCCTGGAGTAAGGGCTTAGAAAACATTCAGTACTTC.

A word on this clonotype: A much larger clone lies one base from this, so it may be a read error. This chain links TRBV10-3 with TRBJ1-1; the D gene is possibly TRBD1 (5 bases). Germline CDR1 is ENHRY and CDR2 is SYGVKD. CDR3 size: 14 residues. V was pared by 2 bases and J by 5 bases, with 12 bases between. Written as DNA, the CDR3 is TGTGCCATCAGTGAGAACGGGGGAGAGACTGAAGCTTTCTTT. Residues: CAISENGGETEAFF.

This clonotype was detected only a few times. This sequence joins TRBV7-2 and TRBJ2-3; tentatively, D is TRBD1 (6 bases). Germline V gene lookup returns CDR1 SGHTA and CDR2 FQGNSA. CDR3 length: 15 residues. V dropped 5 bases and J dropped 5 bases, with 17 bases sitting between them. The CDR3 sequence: CASSPTAGALDTQYF. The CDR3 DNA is TGTGCCAGCAGCCCGACGGCAGGGGCTTTAGATACGCAGTATTTT.

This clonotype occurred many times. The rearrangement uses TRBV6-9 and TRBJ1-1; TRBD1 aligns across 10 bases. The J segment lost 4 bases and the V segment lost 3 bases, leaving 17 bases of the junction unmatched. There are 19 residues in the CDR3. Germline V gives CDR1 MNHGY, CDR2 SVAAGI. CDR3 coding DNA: TGTGCCAGCAGTTACTCCCCCTCCGGGACAGGGGCGGTAGGCACTGAAGCTTTCTTT. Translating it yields CASSYSPSGTGAVGTEAFF.

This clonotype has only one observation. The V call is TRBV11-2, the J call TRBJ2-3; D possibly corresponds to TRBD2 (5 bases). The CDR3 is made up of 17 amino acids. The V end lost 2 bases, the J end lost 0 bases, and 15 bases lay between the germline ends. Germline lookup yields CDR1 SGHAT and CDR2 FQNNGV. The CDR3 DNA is TGTGCCAGCAGCTTACAGCCCCCGTGGACTAGCACAGATACGCAGTATTTT. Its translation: CASSLQPPWTSTDTQYF.

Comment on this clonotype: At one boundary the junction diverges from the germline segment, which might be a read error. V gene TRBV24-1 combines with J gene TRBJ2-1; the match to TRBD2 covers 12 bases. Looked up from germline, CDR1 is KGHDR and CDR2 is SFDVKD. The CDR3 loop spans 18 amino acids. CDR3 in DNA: TGTGCCACCATTGATCCCGGACTAGCGGGAAAATGCCGTCTTGAGCAGTTCTTC. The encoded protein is CATIDPGLAGKCRLEQFF.

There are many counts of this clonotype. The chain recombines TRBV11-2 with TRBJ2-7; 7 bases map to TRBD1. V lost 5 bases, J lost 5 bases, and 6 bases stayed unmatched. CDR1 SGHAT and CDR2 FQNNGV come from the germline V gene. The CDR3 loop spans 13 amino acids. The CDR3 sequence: CASSQGQINEQYF. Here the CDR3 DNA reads TGTGCCAGCAGCCAGGGACAGATTAACGAGCAGTACTTC.

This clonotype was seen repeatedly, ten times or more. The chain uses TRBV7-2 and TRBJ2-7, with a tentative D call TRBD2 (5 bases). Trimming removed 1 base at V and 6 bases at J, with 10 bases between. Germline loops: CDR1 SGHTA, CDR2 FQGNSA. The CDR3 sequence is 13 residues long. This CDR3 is CASSLVQAGEQYF. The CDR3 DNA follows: TGTGCCAGCAGCTTAGTGCAGGCGGGCGAGCAGTACTTC.

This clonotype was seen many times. The CDR3 sequence: CSVVRLGDEQFF. The CDR3 DNA follows: TGCAGCGTTGTGCGACTGGGCGATGAGCAGTTCTTC. This chain links TRBV29-1 with TRBJ2-1; D is unclear. The germline V gene has CDR1 SQVTM and CDR2 ANQGSEA. This CDR3 comprises 12 residues. Trimming took 4 bases from V and 8 from J, leaving 12 bases between them.

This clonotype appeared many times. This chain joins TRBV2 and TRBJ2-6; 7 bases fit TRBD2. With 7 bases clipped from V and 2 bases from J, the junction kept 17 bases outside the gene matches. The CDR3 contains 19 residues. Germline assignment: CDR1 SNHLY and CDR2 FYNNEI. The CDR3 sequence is CASTAGAFRGEAGANVLTF. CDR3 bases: TGTGCCAGCACGGCGGGAGCCTTCCGAGGGGAGGCTGGGGCCAACGTCCTGACTTTC.

CDR3 residues: CASSWDTLGQPQHF. For the CDR3, the DNA is TGTGCCAGCAGCTGGGACACTCTTGGTCAGCCCCAGCATTTT. This chain connects TRBV5-8 to TRBJ1-5, with D maybe TRBD1 (6 bases). Germline-derived CDR1 and CDR2 are SGHTS and YDEGEE. The V gene lost 3 bases and the J gene lost 6 bases, with 13 bases spanning the gap. There are 14 residues in the CDR3.

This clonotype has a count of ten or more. This CDR3 reads CSASEDRGPYGYTF. CDR3 sequence (DNA): TGCAGTGCTAGCGAGGACAGGGGGCCCTATGGCTACACCTTC. The genes are TRBV20-1 and TRBJ1-2, with 11 bases identical to TRBD1. The CDR3 has 14 amino acids. The J segment lost 4 bases and the V segment lost 3 bases, leaving 4 bases of the junction unmatched. CDR1 is DFQATT and CDR2 is SNEGSKA in the germline V gene (reference sequence).

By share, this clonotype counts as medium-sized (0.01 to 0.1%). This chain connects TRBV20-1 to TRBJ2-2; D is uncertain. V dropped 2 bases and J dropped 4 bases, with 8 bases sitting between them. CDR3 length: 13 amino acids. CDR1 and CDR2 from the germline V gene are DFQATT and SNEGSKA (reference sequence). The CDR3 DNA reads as TGCAGTGCTAGACTCGGGCTCACCGGGGAGCTGTTTTTT. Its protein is CSARLGLTGELFF.